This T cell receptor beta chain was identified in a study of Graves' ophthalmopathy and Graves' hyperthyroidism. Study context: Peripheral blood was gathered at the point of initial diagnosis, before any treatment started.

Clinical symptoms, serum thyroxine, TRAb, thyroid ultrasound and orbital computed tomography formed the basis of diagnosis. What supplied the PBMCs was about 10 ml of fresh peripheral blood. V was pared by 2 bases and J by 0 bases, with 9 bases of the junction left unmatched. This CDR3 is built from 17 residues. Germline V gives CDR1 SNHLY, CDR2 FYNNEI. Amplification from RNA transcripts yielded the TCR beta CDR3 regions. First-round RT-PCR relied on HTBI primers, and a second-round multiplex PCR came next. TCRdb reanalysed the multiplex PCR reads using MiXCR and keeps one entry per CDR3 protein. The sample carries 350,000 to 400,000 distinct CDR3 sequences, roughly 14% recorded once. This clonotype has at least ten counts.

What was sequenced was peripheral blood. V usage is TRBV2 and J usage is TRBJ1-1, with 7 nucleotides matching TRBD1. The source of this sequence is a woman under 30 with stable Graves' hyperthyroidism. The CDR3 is CASSERGQWDMNTEAFF. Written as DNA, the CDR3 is TGTGCCAGCAGTGAAAGGGGACAGTGGGACATGAACACTGAAGCTTTCTTT. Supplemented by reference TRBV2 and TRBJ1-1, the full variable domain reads EPEVTQTPSHQVTQMGQEVILRCVPISNHLYFYWYRQILGQKVEFLVSFYNNEISEKSEIFDDQFSVERPDGSNFTLKIRSTKLEDSAMYFCASSERGQWDMNTEAFFGQGTRLTVV.